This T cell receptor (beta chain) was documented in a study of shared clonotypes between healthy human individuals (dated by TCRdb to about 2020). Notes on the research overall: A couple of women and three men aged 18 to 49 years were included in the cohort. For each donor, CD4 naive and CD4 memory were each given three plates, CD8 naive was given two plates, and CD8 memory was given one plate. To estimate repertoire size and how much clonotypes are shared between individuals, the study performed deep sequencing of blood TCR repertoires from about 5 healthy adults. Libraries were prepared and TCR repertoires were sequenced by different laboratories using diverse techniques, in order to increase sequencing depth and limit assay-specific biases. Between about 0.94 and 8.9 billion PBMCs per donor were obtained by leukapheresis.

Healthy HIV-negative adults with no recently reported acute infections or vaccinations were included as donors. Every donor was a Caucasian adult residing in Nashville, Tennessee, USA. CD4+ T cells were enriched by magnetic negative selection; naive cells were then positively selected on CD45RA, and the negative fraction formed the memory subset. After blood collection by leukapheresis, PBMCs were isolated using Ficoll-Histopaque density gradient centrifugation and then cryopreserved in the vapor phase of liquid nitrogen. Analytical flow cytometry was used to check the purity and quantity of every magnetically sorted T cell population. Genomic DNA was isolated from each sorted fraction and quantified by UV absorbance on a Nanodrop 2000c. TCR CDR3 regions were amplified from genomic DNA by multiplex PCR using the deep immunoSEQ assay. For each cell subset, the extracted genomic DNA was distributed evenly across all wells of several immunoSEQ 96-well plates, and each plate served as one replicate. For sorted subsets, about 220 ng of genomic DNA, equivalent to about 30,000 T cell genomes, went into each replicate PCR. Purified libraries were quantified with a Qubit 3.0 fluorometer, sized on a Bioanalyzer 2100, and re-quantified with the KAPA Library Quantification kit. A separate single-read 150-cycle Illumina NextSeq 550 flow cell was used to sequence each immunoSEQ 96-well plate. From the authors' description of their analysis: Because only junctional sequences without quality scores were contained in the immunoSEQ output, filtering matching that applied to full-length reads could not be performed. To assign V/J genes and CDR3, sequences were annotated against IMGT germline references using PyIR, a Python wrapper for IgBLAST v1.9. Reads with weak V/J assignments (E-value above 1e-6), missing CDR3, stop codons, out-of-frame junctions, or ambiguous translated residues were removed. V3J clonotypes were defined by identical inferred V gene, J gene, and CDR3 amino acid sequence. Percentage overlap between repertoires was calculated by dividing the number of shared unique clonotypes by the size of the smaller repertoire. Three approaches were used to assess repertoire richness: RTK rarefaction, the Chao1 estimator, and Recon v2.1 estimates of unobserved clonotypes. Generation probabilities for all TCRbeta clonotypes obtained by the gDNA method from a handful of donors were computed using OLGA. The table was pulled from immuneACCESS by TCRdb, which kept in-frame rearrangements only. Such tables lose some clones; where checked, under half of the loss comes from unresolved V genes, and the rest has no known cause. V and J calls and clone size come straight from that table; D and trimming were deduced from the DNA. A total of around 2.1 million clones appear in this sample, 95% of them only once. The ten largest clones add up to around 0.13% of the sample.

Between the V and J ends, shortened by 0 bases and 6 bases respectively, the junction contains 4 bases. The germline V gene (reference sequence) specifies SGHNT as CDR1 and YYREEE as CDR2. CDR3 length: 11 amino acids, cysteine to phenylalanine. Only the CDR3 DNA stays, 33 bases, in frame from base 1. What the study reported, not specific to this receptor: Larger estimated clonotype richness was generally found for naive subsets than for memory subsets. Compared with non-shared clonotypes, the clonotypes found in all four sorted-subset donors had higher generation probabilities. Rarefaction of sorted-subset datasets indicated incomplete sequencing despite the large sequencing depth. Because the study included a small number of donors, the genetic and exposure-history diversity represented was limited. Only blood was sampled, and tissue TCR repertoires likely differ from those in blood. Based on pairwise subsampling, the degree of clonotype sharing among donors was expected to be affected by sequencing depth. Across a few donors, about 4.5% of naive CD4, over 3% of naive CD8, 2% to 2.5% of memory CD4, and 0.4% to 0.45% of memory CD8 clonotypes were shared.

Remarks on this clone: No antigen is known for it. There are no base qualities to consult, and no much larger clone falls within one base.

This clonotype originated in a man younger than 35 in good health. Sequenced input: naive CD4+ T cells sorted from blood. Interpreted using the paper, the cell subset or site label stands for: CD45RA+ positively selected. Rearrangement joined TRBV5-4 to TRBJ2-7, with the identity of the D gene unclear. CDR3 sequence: CASSLGPEQYF. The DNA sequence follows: TGTGCCAGCAGCTTGGGCCCCGAGCAGTACTTC.